This T cell receptor beta chain was recovered during a study of blood T cells in healthy people across ages. Study results and limitations: A roughly linear fall in TCR beta diversity per million T cells was seen with increasing age.

The CDR3 spans 14 residues. Germline CDR1 is MDHEN and CDR2 is SYDVKM. After removal of 5 bases from V and 6 bases from J, the junction contained 2 bases not matched to a gene. For the second PCR, which ran for about 6 to 11 cycles, a sample-barcoded 5' primer and a J-beta primer mix were used. TCRdb passed the 5' RACE reads through MiXCR, listing each CDR3 protein once. The sample has fewer than 800,000 distinct CDR3 sequences, 20% to 25% seen once; the top ten hold roughly 3.9%. Remarks on this clonotype: Its target is not known.

The sample consisted of blood. The chain employs TRBV28 and TRBJ2-2, with TRBD1 matching 11 bases. The TCR comes from a man in his 70s in good health. Here the CDR3 DNA reads TGTGCCAGCAGTCCGGACAGGGGGCCCGGGGAGCTGTTTTTT. Its translation: CASSPDRGPGELFF.